This T cell receptor beta chain was retrieved from a study of Ad26.COV2.S vaccination and SARS-CoV-2 variants. Findings and caveats of the study: Reports say spike-specific CD8+ and CD4+ T cell responses covered substantial breadth after vaccination.

Comment on this clone: What it binds is unknown.

Treatment: roughly 19 received Ad26.COV2.S at low or high dose, single or two shots; five or six received placebo; per-sample allocation not given. Following the first vaccine or placebo injection, samples were taken on day 63. The CDR3 has 11 residues. Germline assignment: CDR1 SGHTA and CDR2 FQGNSA. Trimming stripped 3 bases from V and 6 bases from J, with 3 bases between. Assay used: immunoSEQ multiplex PCR; TCRdb lists only in-frame clones, some missing. The data show a few hundred thousand clones, approximately 88% seen once. V is TRBV7-2 and J is TRBJ2-1; D is ambiguous. The specimen was peripheral blood, collected in a trial of Ad26.COV2.S vaccine versus placebo. The source is a person aged 18-60 years who received the Ad26.COV2.S COVID-19 vaccine or a placebo. The CDR3 nucleotides are TGTGCCAGCAGCTTGGCCAATGAGCAGTTCTTC. This sequence encodes CASSLANEQFF. Variable domain in full (rest from reference TRBV7-2 and TRBJ2-1): GAGVSQSPSNKVTEKGKDVELRCDPISGHTALYWYRQSLGQGLEFLIYFQGNSAPDKSGLPSDRFSAERTGGSVSTLTIQRTQQEDSAVYLCASSLANEQFFGPGTRLTVL.